This T cell receptor beta chain was documented in a study of shared clonotypes between healthy human individuals. Clones were sequenced by immunoSEQ multiplex PCR, and TCRdb holds only the in-frame ones, with some missing. The sample has approximately 650,000 clones, roughly 95% seen once. Selected positively for CCR7 and CD45RO-negative, naive CD8 cells excluded terminally differentiated effector memory CD45RA+ cells. This clonotype was obtained from a young woman in good health. Sample: naive CD8+ T cells sorted from blood.

CDR3 in amino acids: CASSLTLQVTQPQHF. The CDR3 DNA sequence: TGTGCCAGCAGTTTAACTTTGCAGGTCACTCAGCCCCAGCATTTT. The chain joins TRBV28 to TRBJ1-5; D is uncertain. Germline values: CDR1 MDHEN, CDR2 SYDVKM. CDR3 length: 15 residues. Trimming took 2 bases from V and 6 from J, leaving 14 bases between them.